The entry below gives a single T cell receptor beta chain sequence along with its context. No antigen is known for it. This entry is derived from a study of vaccination and CD4 T cells after COVID-19. The CDR3 length is 14 residues. CDR1 is SNHLY and CDR2 is FYNNEI in the germline V gene. V lost 3 bases, J lost 7 bases, and 13 bases lay in between. CD4+ T cells that had been cultured provided DNA sequenced with the Oncomine TCR Beta short-read assay. TCRdb passed the PCR reads through MiXCR, listing each CDR3 protein once. Of 12,000 to 15,000 distinct CDR3 sequences detected, about 34% appear once; the ten largest clones hold roughly a third. The sample's treatment: approximately 11-day PBMC culture with coronavirus spike peptide pools or control peptides (ViraFEST assay).

J is TRBJ1-5 and V is TRBV2, with D perhaps TRBD1 (6 bases). The specimen sequenced was cultured CD4+ T cells from blood. The receptor's source is a human donor with COVID-19. Written as DNA, the CDR3 is TGTGCCAGCAGTGACAGGGGAGGGAAACAGCCCCAGCATTTT. Amino acids: CASSDRGGKQPQHF.